The sequence of this T cell receptor beta chain was determined in a study of cytomegalovirus exposure and HLA in healthy donors. About the study: The same platform used for the approximately 700 first-cohort repertoires was also used for the 100 to 150 validation repertoires, as a later analysis reported.

Study-wide points: The authors enumerated some 160 TCR beta chains as linked to cytomegalovirus. A classifier reportedly called cytomegalovirus status with high sensitivity and specificity. According to a subsequent analysis, TCR clusters from the first cohort were inclined to appear together in the 120 or so validation repertoires.

The CDR3 spans 15 residues. Germline V gene data show CDR1 as GTSNPN and CDR2 as SVGIG (reference sequence). V was shortened by 2 bases and J by 4 bases, with 15 bases between the two germline ends. Notes on this clone: What it binds is not known.

Here immunoSEQ multiplex PCR was the method, and the copy in TCRdb shows in-frame clones only, minus some. The table lists 220,000 or so clones, roughly 88% of them singletons. The specimen was PBMCs. The chain combines TRBV30 with TRBJ2-1, with D maybe TRBD2 (6 bases). The sequence was collected from a woman between 25 and 40 years old in good health and CMV-seropositive. This chain's CDR3 is CAWSRGTPGYNEQFF. As DNA, the CDR3 is TGTGCCTGGAGTAGAGGGACTCCAGGGTACAATGAGCAGTTCTTC.